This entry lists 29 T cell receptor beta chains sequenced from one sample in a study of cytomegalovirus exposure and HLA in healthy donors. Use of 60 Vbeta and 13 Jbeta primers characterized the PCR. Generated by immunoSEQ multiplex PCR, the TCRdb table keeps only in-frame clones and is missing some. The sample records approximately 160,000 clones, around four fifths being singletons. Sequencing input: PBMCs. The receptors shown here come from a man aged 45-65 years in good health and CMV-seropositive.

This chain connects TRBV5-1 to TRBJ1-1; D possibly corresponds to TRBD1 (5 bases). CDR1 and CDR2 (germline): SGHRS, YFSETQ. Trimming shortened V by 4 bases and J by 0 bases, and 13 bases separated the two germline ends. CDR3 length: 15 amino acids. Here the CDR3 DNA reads TGCGCCAGCAGCCTCGGGGGGACCATGAACACTGAAGCTTTCTTT. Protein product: CASSLGGTMNTEAFF.

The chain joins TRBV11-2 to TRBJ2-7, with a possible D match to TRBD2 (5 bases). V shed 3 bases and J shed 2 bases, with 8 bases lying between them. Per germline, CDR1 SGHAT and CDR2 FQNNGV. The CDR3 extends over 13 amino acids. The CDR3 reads CASSFRRTYEQYF. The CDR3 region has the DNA TGTGCCAGCAGCTTCCGGAGGACCTACGAGCAGTACTTC.

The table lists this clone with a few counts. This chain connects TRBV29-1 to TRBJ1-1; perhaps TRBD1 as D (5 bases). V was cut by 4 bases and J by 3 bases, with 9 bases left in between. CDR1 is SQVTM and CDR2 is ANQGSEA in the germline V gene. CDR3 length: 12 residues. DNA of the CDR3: TGCAGCGTTGTGGGGCTGGACACTGAAGCTTTCTTT. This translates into CSVVGLDTEAFF.

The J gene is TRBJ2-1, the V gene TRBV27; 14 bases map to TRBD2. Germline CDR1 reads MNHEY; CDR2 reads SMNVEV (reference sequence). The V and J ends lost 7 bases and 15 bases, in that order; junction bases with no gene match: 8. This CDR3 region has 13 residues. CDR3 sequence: CASTPGLAGVWFF. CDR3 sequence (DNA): TGTGCCAGCACCCCGGGACTAGCGGGAGTTTGGTTCTTC.

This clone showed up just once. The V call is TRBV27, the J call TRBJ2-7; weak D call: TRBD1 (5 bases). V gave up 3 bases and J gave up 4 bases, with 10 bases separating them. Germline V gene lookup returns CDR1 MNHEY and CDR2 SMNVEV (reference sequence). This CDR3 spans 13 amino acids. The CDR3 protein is CASSFYQGYEQYF. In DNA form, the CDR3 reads TGTGCCAGCAGTTTTTATCAGGGTTACGAGCAGTACTTC.

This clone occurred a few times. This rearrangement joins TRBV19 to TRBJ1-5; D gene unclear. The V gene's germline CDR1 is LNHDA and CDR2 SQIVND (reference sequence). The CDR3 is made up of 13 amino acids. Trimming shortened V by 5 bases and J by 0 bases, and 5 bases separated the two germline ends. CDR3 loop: CASSQVSNQPQHF. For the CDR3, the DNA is TGTGCCAGTAGTCAGGTTAGCAATCAGCCCCAGCATTTT.

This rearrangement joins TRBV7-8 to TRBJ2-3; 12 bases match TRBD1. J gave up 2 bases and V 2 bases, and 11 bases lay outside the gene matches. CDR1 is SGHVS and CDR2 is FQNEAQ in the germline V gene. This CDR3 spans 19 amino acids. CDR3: CASSLPTTGTGGPTDTQYF. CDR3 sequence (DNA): TGTGCCAGCAGCTTACCCACAACCGGGACAGGGGGCCCCACAGATACGCAGTATTTT.

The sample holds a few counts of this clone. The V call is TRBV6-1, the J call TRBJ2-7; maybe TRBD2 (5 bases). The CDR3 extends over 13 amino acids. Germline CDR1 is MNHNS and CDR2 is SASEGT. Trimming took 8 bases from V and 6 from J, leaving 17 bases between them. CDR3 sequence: CASSRTGLSEQYF. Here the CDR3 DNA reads TGTGCCAGCTCCCGAACGGGGTTAAGCGAGCAGTACTTC.

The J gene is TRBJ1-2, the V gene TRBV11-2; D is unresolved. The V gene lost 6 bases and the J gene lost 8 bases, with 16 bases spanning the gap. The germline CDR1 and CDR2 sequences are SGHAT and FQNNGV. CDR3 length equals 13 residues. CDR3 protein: CASRGDEFKGYTF. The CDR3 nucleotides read TGTGCCAGCAGGGGAGACGAATTTAAAGGCTACACCTTC.

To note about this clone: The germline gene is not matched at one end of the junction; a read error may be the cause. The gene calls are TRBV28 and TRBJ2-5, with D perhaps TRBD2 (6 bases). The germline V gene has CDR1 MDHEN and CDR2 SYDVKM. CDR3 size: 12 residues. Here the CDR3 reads CASSQRGAGLHF. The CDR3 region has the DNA TGTGCCAGCAGTCAACGCGGAGCGGGTCTCCACTTC. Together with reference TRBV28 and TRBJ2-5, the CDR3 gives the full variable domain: DVKVTQSSRYLVKRTGEKVFLECVQDMDHENMFWYRQDPGLGLRLIYFSYDVKMKEKGDIPEGYSVSREKKERFSLILESASTNQTSMYLCASSQRGAGLHFGPGTRLLVL.

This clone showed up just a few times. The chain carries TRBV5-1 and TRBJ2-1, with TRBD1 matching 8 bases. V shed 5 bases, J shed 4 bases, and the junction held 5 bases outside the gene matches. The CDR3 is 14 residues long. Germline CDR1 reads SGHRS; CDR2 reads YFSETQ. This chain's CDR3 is CASRLQGDYNEQFF. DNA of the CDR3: TGCGCCAGCAGGCTACAGGGGGATTACAATGAGCAGTTCTTC.

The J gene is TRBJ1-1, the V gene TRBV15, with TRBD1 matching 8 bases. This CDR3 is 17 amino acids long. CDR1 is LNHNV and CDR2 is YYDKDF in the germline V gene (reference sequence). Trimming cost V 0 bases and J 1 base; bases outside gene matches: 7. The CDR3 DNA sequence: TGTGCCACCAGCAGAGACCGACAGGGGATAGCGAACACTGAAGCTTTCTTT. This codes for CATSRDRQGIANTEAFF.

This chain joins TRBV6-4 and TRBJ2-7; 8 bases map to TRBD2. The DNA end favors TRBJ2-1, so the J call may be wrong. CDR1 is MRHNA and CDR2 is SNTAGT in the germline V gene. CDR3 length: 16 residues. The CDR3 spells CASSDSGTSSYNEQFF. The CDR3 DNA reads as TGTGCCAGCAGTGACTCGGGGACTAGCTCCTACAATGAGCAGTTCTTC.

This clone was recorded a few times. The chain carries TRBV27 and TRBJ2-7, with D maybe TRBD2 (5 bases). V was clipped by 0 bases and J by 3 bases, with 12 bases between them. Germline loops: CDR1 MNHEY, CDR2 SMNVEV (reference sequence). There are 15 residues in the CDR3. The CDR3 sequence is CASSLSSGIGYEQYF. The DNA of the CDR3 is TGTGCCAGCAGTTTATCGTCCGGGATTGGCTACGAGCAGTACTTC.

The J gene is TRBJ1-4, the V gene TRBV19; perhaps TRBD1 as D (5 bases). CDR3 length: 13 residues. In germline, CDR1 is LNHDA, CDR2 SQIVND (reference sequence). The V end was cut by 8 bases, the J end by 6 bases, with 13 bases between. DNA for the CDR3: TGTGCCAGTTCTGCGGGGCTGGATGAAAAACTGTTTTTT. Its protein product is CASSAGLDEKLFF.

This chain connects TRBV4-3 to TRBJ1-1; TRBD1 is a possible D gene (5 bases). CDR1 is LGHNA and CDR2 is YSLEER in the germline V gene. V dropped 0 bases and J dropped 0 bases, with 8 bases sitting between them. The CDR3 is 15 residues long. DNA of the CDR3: TGCGCCAGCAGCCAAGATCCGGGGGTGAACACTGAAGCTTTCTTT. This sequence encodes CASSQDPGVNTEAFF.

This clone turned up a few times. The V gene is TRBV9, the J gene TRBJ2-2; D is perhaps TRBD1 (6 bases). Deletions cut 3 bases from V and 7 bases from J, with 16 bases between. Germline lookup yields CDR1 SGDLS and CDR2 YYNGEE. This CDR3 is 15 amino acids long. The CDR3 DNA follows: TGTGCCAGCAGCGAGACAGGATACCAAGTCGGGGAGCTGTTTTTT. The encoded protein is CASSETGYQVGELFF.

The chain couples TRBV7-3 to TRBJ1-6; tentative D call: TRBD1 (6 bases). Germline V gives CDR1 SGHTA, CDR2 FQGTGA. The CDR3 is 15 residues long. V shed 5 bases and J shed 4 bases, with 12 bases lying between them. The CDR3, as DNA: TGTGCCAGCAGCGACCGAGGACAGTATAATTCACCCCTCCACTTT. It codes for CASSDRGQYNSPLHF.

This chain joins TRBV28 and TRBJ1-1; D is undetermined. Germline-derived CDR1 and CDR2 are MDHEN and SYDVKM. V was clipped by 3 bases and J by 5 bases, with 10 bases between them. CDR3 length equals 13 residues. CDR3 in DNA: TGTGCCAGCAGTTTCAGCGATCGAACTGAAGCTTTCTTT. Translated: CASSFSDRTEAFF.

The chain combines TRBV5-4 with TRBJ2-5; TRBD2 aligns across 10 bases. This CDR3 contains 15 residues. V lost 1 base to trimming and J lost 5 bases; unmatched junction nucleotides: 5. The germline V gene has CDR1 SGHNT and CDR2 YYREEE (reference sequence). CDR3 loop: CASSLSGRVRETQYF. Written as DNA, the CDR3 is TGTGCCAGCAGCTTGAGCGGGAGGGTCCGGGAGACCCAGTACTTC.

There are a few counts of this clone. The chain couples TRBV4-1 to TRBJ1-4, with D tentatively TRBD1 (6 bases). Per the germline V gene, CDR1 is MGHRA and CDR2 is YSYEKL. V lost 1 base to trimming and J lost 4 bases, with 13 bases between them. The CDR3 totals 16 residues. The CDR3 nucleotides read TGCGCCAGCAGCCAAGTACTGGCAGGGGTTAATGAAAAACTGTTTTTT. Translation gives CASSQVLAGVNEKLFF.

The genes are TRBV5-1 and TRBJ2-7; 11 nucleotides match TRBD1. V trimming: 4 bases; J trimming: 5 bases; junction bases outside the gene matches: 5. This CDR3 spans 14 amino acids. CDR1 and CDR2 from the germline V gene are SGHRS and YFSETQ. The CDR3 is CASSPGQGGNEQYF. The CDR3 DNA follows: TGCGCCAGCAGCCCGGGACAGGGGGGAAACGAGCAGTACTTC. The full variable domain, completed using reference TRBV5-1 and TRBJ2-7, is KAGVTQTPRYLIKTRGQQVTLSCSPISGHRSVSWYQQTPGQGLQFLFEYFSETQRNKGNFPGRFSGRQFSNSRSEMNVSTLELGDSALYLCASSPGQGGNEQYFGPGTRLTVT.

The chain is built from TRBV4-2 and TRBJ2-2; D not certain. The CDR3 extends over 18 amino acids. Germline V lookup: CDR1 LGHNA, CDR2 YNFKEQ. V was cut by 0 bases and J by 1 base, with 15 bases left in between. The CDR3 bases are TGTGCCAGCAGCCAAGATGTTCTCCGCCGGTGGAACACCGGGGAGCTGTTTTTT. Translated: CASSQDVLRRWNTGELFF.

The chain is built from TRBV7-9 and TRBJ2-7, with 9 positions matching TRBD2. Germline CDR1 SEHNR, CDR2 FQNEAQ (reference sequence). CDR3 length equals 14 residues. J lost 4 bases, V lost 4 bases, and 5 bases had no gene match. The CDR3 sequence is CASSWGLAGYEQYF. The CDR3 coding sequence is TGTGCCAGCAGCTGGGGACTAGCCGGATACGAGCAGTACTTC.

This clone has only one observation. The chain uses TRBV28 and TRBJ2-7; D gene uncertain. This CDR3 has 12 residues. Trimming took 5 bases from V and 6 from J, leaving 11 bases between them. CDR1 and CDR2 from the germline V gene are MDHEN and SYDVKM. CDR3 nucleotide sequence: TGTGCCAGCAGTGGCCCGTCTTGCGAGCAGTACTTC. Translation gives CASSGPSCEQYF.

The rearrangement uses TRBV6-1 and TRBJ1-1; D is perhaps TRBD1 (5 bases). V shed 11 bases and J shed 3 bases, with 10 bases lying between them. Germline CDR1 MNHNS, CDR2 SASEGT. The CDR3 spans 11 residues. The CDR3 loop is CAGGTYTEAFF. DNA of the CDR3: TGTGCCGGAGGGACGTACACTGAAGCTTTCTTT.

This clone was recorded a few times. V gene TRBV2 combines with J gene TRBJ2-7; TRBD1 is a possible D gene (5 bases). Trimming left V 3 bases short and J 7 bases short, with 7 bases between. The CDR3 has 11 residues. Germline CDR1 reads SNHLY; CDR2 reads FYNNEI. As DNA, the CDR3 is TGTGCCAGCAGTGATAGGGGTGAGCAGTACTTC. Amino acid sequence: CASSDRGEQYF.

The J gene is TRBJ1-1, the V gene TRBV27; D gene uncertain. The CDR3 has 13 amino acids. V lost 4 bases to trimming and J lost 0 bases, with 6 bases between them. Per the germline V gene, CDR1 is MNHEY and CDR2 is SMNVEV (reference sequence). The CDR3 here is CASSYFMNTEAFF. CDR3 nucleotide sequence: TGTGCCAGCAGTTATTTCATGAACACTGAAGCTTTCTTT.

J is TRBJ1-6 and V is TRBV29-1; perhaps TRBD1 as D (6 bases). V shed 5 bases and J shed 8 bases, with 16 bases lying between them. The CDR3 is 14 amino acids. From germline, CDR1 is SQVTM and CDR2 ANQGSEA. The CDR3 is CSVKLGTSDSPLHF. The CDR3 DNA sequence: TGCAGCGTTAAGCTCGGGACATCGGATTCACCCCTCCACTTT.